The subject of this entry is one T cell receptor (beta chain). What it binds is unknown. Caucasian adults living in Nashville, Tennessee, provided all samples. The data derive from a study of shared clonotypes between healthy human individuals. Study-wide results and limits: The sharing of approximately 5.1% of naive CD4 clonotypes was seen across several donors.

TCRdb's table, derived via immunoSEQ multiplex PCR, lists solely in-frame clones and lacks some. The sample yields some 1.1 million clones, about 72% seen once. Material for sequencing was memory CD4+ T cells from PBMCs. Subset specified: CD45RA-negative fraction. The source is a man between 18 and 29 years old in good health. Some clones in this sample may be carry-over from other donors' samples.

Here the CDR3 DNA reads TGTGCTAGTGGTACTGGACTAGCGGGAGGGCCTGGGATCTACAATGAGCAGTTCTTC. Its protein product is CASGTGLAGGPGIYNEQFF. The chain couples TRBV12-5 to TRBJ2-1, with 15 bases matching TRBD2. Germline loops: CDR1 LGHNT, CDR2 FRNRAP. The CDR3 is 19 residues long. The junction had 11 bases not matched to a gene; V was cut back by 5 bases and J by 3 bases.